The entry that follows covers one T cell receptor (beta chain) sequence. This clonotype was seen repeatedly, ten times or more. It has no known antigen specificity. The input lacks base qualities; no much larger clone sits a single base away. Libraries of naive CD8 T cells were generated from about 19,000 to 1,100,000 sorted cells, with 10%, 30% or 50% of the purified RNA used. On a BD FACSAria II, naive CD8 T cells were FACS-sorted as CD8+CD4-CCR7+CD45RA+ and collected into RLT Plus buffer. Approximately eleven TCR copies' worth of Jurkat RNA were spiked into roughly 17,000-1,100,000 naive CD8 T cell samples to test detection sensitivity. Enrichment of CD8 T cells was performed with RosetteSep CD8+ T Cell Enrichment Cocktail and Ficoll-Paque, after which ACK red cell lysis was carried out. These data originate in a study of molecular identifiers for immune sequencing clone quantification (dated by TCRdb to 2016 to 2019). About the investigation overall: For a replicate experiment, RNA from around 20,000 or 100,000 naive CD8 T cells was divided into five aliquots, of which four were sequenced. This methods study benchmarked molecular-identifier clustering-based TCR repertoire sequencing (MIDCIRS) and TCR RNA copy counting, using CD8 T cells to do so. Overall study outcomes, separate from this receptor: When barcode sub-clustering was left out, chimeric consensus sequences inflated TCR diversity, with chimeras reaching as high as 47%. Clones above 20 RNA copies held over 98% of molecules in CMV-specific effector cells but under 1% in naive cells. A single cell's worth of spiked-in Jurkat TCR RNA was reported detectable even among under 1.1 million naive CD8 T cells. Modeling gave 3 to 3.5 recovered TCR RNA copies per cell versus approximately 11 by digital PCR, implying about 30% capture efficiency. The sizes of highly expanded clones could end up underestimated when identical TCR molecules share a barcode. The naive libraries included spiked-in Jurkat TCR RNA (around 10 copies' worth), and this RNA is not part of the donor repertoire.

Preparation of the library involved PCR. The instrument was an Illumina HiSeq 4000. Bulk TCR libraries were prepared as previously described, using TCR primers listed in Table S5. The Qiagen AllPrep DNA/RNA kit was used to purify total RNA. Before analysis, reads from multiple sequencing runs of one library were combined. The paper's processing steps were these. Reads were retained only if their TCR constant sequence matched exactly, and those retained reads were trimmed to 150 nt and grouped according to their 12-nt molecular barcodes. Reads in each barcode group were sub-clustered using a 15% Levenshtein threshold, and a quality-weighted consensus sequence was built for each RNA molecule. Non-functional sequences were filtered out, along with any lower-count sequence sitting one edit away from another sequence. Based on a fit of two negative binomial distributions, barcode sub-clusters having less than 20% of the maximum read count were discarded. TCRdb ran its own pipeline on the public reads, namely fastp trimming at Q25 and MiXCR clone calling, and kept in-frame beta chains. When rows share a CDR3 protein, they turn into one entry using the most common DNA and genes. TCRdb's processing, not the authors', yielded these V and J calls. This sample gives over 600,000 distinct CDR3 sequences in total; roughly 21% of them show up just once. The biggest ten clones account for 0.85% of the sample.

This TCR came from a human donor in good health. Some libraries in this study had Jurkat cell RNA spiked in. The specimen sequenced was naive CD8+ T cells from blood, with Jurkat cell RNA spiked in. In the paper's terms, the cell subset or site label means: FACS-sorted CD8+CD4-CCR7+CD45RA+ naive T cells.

The CDR3 region reads CSVWALDREDGTEAFF. The bases are TGCAGTGTGTGGGCCTTGGACAGGGAGGATGGCACTGAAGCTTTCTTT. Here the chain combines TRBV20-1 and TRBJ1-1, with TRBD1 matching 8 junction bases. CDR1 and CDR2 (DFQATT, SNEGSKA) derive from the germline V gene (reference sequence). The CDR3 measures 16 amino acids from cysteine to phenylalanine. Only the CDR3 portion is preserved as DNA: 48 bases, with reading frame beginning at the first base. The germline V and J ends show losses of 7 bases and 4 bases respectively, and no gene match explains 17 bases of the junction.